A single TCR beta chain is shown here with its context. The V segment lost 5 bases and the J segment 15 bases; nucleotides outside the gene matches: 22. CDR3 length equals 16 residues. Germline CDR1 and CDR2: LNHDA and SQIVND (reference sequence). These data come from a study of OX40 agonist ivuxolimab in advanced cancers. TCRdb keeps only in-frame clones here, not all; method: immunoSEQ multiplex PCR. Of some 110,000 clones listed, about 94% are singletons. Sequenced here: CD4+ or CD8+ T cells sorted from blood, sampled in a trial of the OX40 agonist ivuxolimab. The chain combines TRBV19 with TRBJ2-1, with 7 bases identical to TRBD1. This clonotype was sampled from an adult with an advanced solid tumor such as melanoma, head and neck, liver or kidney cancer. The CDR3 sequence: CASSFIFRDRDSNPFF. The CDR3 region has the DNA TGTGCCAGTAGTTTCATCTTCCGGGACAGAGACTCTAATCCGTTCTTC.